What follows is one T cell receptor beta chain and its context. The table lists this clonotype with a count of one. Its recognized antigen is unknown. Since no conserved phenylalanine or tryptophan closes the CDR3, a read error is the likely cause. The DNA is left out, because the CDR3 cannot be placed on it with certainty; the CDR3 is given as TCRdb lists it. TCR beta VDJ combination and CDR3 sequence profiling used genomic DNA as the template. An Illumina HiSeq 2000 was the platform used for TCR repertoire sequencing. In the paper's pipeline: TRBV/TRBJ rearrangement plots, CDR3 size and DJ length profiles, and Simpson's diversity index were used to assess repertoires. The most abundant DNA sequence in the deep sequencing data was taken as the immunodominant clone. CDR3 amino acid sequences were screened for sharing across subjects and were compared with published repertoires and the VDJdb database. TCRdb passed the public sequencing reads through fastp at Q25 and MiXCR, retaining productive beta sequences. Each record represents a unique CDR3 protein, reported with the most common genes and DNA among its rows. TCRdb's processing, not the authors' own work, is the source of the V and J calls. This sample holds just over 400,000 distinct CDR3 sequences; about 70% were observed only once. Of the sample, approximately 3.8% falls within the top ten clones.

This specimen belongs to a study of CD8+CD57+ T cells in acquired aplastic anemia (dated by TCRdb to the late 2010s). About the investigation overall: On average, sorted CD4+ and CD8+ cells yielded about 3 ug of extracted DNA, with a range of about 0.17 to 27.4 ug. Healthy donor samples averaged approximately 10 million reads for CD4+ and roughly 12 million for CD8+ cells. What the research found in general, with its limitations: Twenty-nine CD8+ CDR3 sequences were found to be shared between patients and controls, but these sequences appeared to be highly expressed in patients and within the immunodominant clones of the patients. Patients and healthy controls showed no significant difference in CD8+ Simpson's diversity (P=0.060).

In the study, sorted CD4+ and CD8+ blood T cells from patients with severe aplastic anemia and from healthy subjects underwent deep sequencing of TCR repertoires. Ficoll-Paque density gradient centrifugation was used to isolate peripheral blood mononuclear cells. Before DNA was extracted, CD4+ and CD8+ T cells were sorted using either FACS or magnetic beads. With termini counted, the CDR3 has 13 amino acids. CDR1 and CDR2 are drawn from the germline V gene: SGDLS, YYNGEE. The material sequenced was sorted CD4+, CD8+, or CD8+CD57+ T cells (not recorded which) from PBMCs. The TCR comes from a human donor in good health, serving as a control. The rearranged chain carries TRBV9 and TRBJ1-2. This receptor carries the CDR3 CASRRPPATNEKL.